Reported below is one T cell receptor beta chain. The data are from a study of blood T cell repertoires in COVID-19. Original processing notes: From reference gene primer amplification, estimates of nucleated cell counts were derived. Clones were read by immunoSEQ multiplex PCR, and TCRdb kept only the in-frame ones, dropping some. For V, J and clone size, that table is used; D and trimming come from the DNA. Here the sample spans about 190,000 clones, around nine tenths being singletons. The CDR3 runs to 15 residues. V trimming: 4 bases; J trimming: 4 bases; junction bases outside the gene matches: 7. The germline V gene encodes CDR1 LNHDA and CDR2 SQIVND (reference sequence).

This chain connects TRBV19 to TRBJ1-2; 9 nucleotides match TRBD1. Sequencing was done on a sample of peripheral blood. This clonotype originated in a man between 65 and 85 years old with active or convalescent COVID-19. The CDR3 sequence: CASSRSTGGGYGYTF. CDR3 coding DNA: TGTGCCAGTAGTAGATCAACAGGGGGCGGCTATGGCTACACCTTC.